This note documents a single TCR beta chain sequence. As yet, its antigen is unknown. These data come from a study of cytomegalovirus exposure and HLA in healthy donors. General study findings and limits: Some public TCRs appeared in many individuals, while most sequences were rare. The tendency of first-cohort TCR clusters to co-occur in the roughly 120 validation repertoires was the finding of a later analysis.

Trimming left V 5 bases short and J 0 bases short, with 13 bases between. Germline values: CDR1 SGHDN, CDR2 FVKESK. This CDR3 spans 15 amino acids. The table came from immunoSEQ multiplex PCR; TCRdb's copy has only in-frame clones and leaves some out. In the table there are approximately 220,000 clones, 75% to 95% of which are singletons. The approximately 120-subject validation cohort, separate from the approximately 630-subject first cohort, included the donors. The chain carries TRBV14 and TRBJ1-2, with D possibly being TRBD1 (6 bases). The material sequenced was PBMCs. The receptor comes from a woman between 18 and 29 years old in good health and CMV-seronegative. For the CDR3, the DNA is TGTGCCAGCAGCATAACCCGGGACACTAACTATGGCTACACCTTC. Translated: CASSITRDTNYGYTF.